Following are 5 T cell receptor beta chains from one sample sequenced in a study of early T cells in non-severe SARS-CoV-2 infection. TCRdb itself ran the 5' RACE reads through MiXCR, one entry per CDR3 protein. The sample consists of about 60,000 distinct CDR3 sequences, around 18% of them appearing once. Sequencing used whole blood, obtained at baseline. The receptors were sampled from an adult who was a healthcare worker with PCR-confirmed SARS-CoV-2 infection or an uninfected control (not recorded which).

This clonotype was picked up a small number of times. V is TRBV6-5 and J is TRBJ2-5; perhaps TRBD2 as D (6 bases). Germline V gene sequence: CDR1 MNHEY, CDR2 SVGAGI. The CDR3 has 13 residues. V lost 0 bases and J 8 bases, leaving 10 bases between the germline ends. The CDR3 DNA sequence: TGTGCCAGCAGTTACTCGGGGGGTAGAACCCAGTACTTC. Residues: CASSYSGGRTQYF.

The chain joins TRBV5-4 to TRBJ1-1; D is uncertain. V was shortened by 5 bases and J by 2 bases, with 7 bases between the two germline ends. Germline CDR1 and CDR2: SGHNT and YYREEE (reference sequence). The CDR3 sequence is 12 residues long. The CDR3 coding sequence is TGTGCCAGCAGTCTGAGTAACACTGAAGCTTTCTTT. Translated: CASSLSNTEAFF.

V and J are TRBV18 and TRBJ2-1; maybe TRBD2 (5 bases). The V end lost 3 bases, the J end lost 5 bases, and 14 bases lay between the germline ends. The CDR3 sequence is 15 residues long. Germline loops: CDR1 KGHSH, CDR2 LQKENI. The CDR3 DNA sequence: TGTGCCAGCTCACCCCGGCTAGCTGGCGACAATGAGCAGTTCTTC. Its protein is CASSPRLAGDNEQFF.

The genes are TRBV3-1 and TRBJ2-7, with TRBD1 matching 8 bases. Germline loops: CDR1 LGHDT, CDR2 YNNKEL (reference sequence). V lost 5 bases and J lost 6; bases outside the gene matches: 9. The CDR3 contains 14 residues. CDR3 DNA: TGTGCCAGCAGCTACGGACAGGGACCATCCGAGCAGTACTTC. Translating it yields CASSYGQGPSEQYF.

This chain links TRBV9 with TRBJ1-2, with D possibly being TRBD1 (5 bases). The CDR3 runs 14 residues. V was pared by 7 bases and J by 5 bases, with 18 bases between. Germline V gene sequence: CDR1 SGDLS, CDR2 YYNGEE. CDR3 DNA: TGTGCCAGCGCAGCCTGGGACGAGGAATATGGCTACACCTTC. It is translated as CASAAWDEEYGYTF.